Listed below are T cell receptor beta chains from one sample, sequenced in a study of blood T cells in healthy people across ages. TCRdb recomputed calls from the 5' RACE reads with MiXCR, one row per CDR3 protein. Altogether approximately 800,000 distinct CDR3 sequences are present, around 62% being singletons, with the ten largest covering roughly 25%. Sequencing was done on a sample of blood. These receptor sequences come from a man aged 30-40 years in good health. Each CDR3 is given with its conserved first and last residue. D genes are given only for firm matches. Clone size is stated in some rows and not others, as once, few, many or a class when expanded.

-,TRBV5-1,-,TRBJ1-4,CASSLFQGNNEKLFF,TGCGCCAGCAGCTTGTTCCAGGGGAATAATGAAAAACTGTTTTTT
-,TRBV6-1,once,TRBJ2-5,CASSEGFLGTQYF,TGTGCCAGCAGTGAGGGATTTTTGGGGACCCAGTACTTC
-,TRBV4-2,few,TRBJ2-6,CASSQDRSSRANVLTF,TGTGCCAGCAGCCAAGATCGGTCCTCTCGGGCCAACGTCCTGACTTTC
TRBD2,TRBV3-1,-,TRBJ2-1,CASSHLGLAGREQFF,TGTGCCAGCAGCCACCTAGGACTAGCGGGACGTGAGCAGTTCTTC
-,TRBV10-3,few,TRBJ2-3,CAISEGSMSSTDTQYF,TGTGCCATCAGTGAGGGTTCTATGTCTAGCACAGATACGCAGTATTTT
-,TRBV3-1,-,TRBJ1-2,CASSQDSGNYGYTF,TGTGCCAGCAGCCAAGATTCAGGGAACTATGGCTACACCTTC
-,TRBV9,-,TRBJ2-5,CASSVEGRRDSDLEAQYF,TGTGCCAGCAGCGTAGAAGGGCGACGAGATAGCGACCTTGAGGCGCAGTACTTC
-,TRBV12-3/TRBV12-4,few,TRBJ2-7,CASSFSYTYEQYF,TGTGCCAGCAGTTTCTCGTACACCTACGAGCAGTACTTC
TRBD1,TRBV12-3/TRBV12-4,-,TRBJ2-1,CASRARTGPYNEQFF,TGTGCCAGCCGGGCGAGGACAGGGCCCTACAATGAGCAGTTCTTC
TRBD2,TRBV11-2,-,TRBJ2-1,CASSGLAGQDEQFF,TGTGCCAGCAGCGGACTAGCGGGGCAGGATGAGCAGTTCTTC
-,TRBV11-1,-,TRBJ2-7,CASSPWVGGGAYEQYF,TGTGCCAGCAGCCCCTGGGTAGGGGGAGGAGCCTACGAGCAGTACTTC
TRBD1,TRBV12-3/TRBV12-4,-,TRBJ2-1,CASSLADYSDRENEQFF,TGTGCCAGCAGTTTAGCGGATTATTCGGACAGGGAGAATGAGCAGTTCTTC
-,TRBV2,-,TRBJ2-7,CASRLEGISDEQYF,TGTGCCAGCAGATTGGAGGGGATCTCCGACGAGCAGTACTTC
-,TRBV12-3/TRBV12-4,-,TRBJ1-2,CASSLALGGDGYTF,TGTGCCAGCAGTTTAGCGTTGGGGGGCGATGGCTACACCTTC
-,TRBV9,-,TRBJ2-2,CASSVVQDTGELFF,TGTGCCAGCAGCGTAGTTCAGGACACCGGGGAGCTGTTTTTT
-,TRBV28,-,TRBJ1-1,CASSFMYTEAFF,TGTGCCAGCAGTTTTATGTACACTGAAGCTTTCTTT
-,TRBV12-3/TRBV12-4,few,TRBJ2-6,CASSPIPDSGANVLTF,TGTGCCAGCAGTCCAATCCCAGATTCTGGGGCCAACGTCCTGACTTTC
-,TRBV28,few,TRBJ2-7,CASRSTGSQVTYEQYF,TGTGCCAGCAGGTCCACCGGGTCCCAAGTTACCTACGAGCAGTACTTC
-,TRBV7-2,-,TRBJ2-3,CASSSRASTDTQYF,TGTGCCAGCAGCTCCCGTGCTAGCACAGATACGCAGTATTTT
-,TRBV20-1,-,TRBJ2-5,CSAREGARETQYF,TGCAGTGCTAGGGAGGGGGCCAGAGAGACCCAGTACTTC